The clone carrying this T cell receptor beta chain was seen many times. Its antigen is unknown. The ends were cut back, 0 bases at V and 13 bases at J, with 7 bases in the middle. CDR1 SGHAT and CDR2 FQNNGV come from the germline V gene. The CDR3 contains 11 residues. This sample was included in a study of T cells in Graves' hyperthyroidism and ophthalmopathy. The source material, RNA transcripts, was used to amplify TCR beta CDR3 regions. HTBI primers drove first-round RT-PCR of the TCR CDR3. TCRdb redid the calling of the multiplex PCR reads with MiXCR, one entry per CDR3 protein. The sample includes 250,000 to 300,000 distinct CDR3 sequences, roughly 18% seen only once; the top ten take 39%. Points from the study as a whole: Also found in blood were most expanded thyroid clonotypes above 0.001.

Specimen: blood. This chain connects TRBV11-2 to TRBJ2-1; D is undetermined. This receptor was obtained from a man aged 50 to 59 with Graves' ophthalmopathy. CDR3 sequence: CASSLEQAQFF. DNA for the CDR3: TGTGCCAGCAGCTTAGAGCAGGCCCAGTTCTTC.